The 8 T cell receptor beta chains given below trace back to one sample, sequenced in a study of T cell responses to AZD1222 COVID-19 vaccine. Profiled with immunoSEQ multiplex PCR; TCRdb holds only in-frame clones, not every one. This table has 130,000 to 150,000 clones, 80% to 90% appearing once. The specimen comprised peripheral blood, sampled on day 0 of AZD1222 vaccination. Receptor source: an adult in good health.

The chain combines TRBV6-2 or TRBV6-3 with TRBJ1-1; D remains ambiguous. Per the germline V gene, CDR1 is MNHEY and CDR2 is SVGEGT. The CDR3 is made up of 15 amino acids. V dropped 0 bases and J dropped 8 bases, with 16 bases sitting between them. The CDR3 nucleotides read TGTGCCAGCAGTTACTCGTGGCCCAGAGTGTCAGAAGCTTTCTTT. This gives the protein CASSYSWPRVSEAFF.

The chain joins TRBV5-4 to TRBJ2-5; the match to TRBD2 covers 8 bases. The V gene's germline CDR1 is SGHNT and CDR2 YYREEE (reference sequence). This CDR3 spans 15 amino acids. V was pared by 3 bases and J by 5 bases, with 9 bases of the junction left unmatched. CDR3: CASSSPGGERETQYF. The CDR3 DNA sequence: TGTGCCAGCAGCTCGCCCGGGGGGGAGCGGGAGACCCAGTACTTC.

The gene calls are TRBV30 and TRBJ2-1, with 11 bases identical to TRBD1. This CDR3 has 14 residues. Germline lookup yields CDR1 GTSNPN and CDR2 SVGIG (reference sequence). The V and J ends lost 3 bases and 9 bases, in that order; junction bases with no gene match: 7. The CDR3 loop is CAWSSGQGVAEQFF. The CDR3 DNA reads as TGTGCCTGGAGCTCGGGACAGGGGGTGGCTGAGCAGTTCTTC.

The rearrangement uses TRBV5-6 and TRBJ2-5; tentatively, D is TRBD2 (6 bases). Germline-derived CDR1 and CDR2 are SGHDT and YYEEEE. V lost 4 bases and J lost 5, with 15 bases in between. The CDR3 is made up of 14 amino acids. The CDR3: CASSLGSSAETQYF. The CDR3 region has the DNA TGTGCCAGCAGCCTGGGGTCTAGCGCGGAGACCCAGTACTTC. The complete variable domain, with remaining parts taken from reference TRBV5-6 and TRBJ2-5, reads DAGVTQSPTHLIKTRGQQVTLRCSPKSGHDTVSWYQQALGQGPQFIFQYYEEEERQRGNFPDRFSGHQFPNYSSELNVNALLLGDSALYLCASSLGSSAETQYFGPGTRLLVL.

The chain recombines TRBV18 with TRBJ2-1, with a weak D call TRBD2 (5 bases). The CDR3 extends over 14 amino acids. Trimming left V 5 bases short and J 3 bases short, with 11 bases between. CDR1 and CDR2 from the germline V gene are KGHSH and LQKENI. The CDR3 spells CASSVTGYYNEQFF. In DNA form, the CDR3 reads TGTGCCAGCTCAGTGACGGGATACTACAATGAGCAGTTCTTC.

The chain recombines TRBV11-2 with TRBJ1-1, with 7 bases aligning to TRBD1. V dropped 5 bases and J dropped 0; count of bases not matched to a gene: 6. Per germline, CDR1 SGHAT and CDR2 FQNNGV. The CDR3 runs to 15 residues. This CDR3 is CASSPSTGLNTEAFF. CDR3 in DNA: TGTGCCAGCAGCCCCTCGACAGGGCTGAACACTGAAGCTTTCTTT.

The chain recombines TRBV2 with TRBJ1-2; 7 positions match TRBD1. This CDR3 contains 15 residues. The junction had 10 bases not matched to a gene; V was cut back by 5 bases and J by 4 bases. The germline CDR1 and CDR2 sequences are SNHLY and FYNNEI. The CDR3: CASSLSLDRFYGYTF. Written as DNA, the CDR3 is TGTGCCAGCAGTCTCTCTTTGGACAGGTTCTATGGCTACACCTTC.

CDR3 loop: CASRLAGGPYEQYF. In DNA form, the CDR3 reads TGTGCCAGCCGTCTAGCGGGAGGTCCCTACGAGCAGTACTTC. J is TRBJ2-7 and V is TRBV28; 11 positions match TRBD2. With 8 bases clipped from V and 2 bases from J, the junction kept 5 bases outside the gene matches. The CDR3 totals 14 residues. Germline loops: CDR1 MDHEN, CDR2 SYDVKM.